This T cell receptor beta chain was retrieved from a study of shared clonotypes between healthy human individuals. Some clones are missing from TCRdb's copy, which holds only in-frame ones; the method was immunoSEQ multiplex PCR. This sample has roughly 2.2 million clones; about 92% occur once, and the top ten carry roughly 0.36%. Study-level points and caveats: Rarefaction revealed incomplete sorted-subset sequencing despite large depth.

About this clone itself: Its specificity is unknown.

Trimming cost V 0 bases and J 0 bases, with 10 bases left between them. This CDR3 contains 16 residues. Per the germline V gene, CDR1 is SGHRS and CDR2 is YFSETQ. V gene TRBV5-1 combines with J gene TRBJ2-1; no definite D call. The clonotype comes from a man aged 18 to 29 in good health. Some clones in this sample may be carry-over from other donors' samples. Material: naive CD4+ T cells from PBMCs. Subset in this sample: CD45RA+ positively selected. In nucleotides, the CDR3 is TGCGCCAGCAGCTTGGCCCTAGACGTCTCCTACAATGAGCAGTTCTTC. Translated: CASSLALDVSYNEQFF.